The clone carrying this T cell receptor (beta chain) was counted a single time. What it binds is unknown. The assay was immunoSEQ multiplex PCR, and TCRdb's table has in-frame clones only and misses some. The table records more than 150,000 clones, around 87% of them present only once. These data originate in a study of T cell responses to AZD1222 COVID-19 vaccine. V lost 8 bases, J lost 6 bases, and 14 bases lay in between. CDR1 is SNHLY and CDR2 is FYNNEI in the germline V gene. This CDR3 has 13 residues. Study-level results: Of the AZD1222 recipients, only six were seropositive at baseline. White British ancestry dominated among donors, who included more females, and clonal diversity was possibly underestimated. Spike-specific TCR breadth and depth went up after people got two AZD1222 doses.

Sample: peripheral blood, taken on day 0 of MenACWY control vaccination. This sequence originates from an adult in good health. This sequence joins TRBV2 and TRBJ2-1; D remains ambiguous. The CDR3 sequence: CASVADFLNEQFF. The DNA of the CDR3 is TGTGCCAGCGTGGCCGATTTCCTCAATGAGCAGTTCTTC. Based on the CDR3 plus reference TRBV2 and TRBJ2-1, the full variable domain is EPEVTQTPSHQVTQMGQEVILRCVPISNHLYFYWYRQILGQKVEFLVSFYNNEISEKSEIFDDQFSVERPDGSNFTLKIRSTKLEDSAMYFCASVADFLNEQFFGPGTRLTVL.